This T cell receptor beta chain was observed in a study of CD8+ T cells in alopecia areata. The CDR3 spans 15 residues. The V gene lost 5 bases and the J gene lost 4 bases, with 16 bases spanning the gap. The germline V gene encodes CDR1 PRHDT and CDR2 FYEKMQ (reference sequence). Extracted RNA was reverse transcribed into cDNA, the sequencing template. Clones were read by immunoSEQ multiplex PCR, and TCRdb kept only the in-frame ones, dropping some. Among about 110,000 clones listed, approximately 59% were seen once. The sample consisted of CD8+ T cells sorted from blood. The chain links TRBV13 to TRBJ2-3; tentatively, D is TRBD2 (7 bases). This clonotype originated in a human donor in good health. This CDR3 is CASSIPSGGPDTQYF. The CDR3 coding sequence is TGTGCCAGCAGCATACCATCCGGGGGGCCAGATACGCAGTATTTT.